This T cell receptor beta chain was obtained from a study of T cells in Graves' hyperthyroidism and ophthalmopathy. RNA transcripts served as the template for amplifying TCR beta CDR3 regions. An initial round of RT-PCR targeting the TCR CDR3 relied on the HTBI primer set. TCRdb redid the calling of the multiplex PCR reads with MiXCR, one entry per CDR3 protein. This repertoire shows hundreds of thousands of distinct CDR3 sequences, roughly 15% found once; its top ten account for over 10%. This CDR3 spans 13 amino acids. With 1 base removed from V and 7 bases from J, the gap between germline ends came to 10 bases. The V gene's germline CDR1 is LNHDA and CDR2 SQIVND (reference sequence). Only a few counts were recorded for this clonotype.

Sequenced material: blood. The TCR sequence derives from a young man with Graves' ophthalmopathy. This chain joins TRBV19 and TRBJ1-1; D uncertain. The CDR3 sequence: CASSIGGADEAFF. In nucleotides, the CDR3 is TGTGCCAGTAGTATAGGGGGAGCGGATGAAGCTTTCTTT.